The entry below gives a single TCR beta chain sequence along with its context. The antigen is unknown. The data are from a study of cytomegalovirus exposure and HLA in healthy donors. Study-level results: What a later analysis reportedly showed was that an Asian-associated ancestry cluster had fewer N-insertions than the approximately 700-donor mean. Later analysis showed most CMV-associated TCR beta chains appearing HLA-restricted. TCR beta V- and J-gene trimming, according to a later analysis, was linked to a missense DCLRE1C variant.

This PCR relied on a set of 60 Vbeta primers and 13 Jbeta primers. Authors' processing steps: Later, an analysis found 80 million or so unique TCR beta chains, and 10 million to 11 million of these were shared. Here immunoSEQ multiplex PCR was the method, and the copy in TCRdb shows in-frame clones only, minus some. The D gene and trimming were derived from the DNA, and the V and J assignments and clone size from that table. This sample has around 150,000 clones, with 75% to 85% found just once. The CDR3 sequence is 14 residues long. Looked up from germline, CDR1 is MDHEN and CDR2 is SYDVKM. V gave up 9 bases and J gave up 0 bases, with 12 bases separating them.

Sequencing was done on a sample of PBMCs. The chain recombines TRBV28 with TRBJ1-5, with D unresolved. The sequence derives from a human donor in good health. CDR3 loop: CASEQLYSNQPQHF. The CDR3 nucleotides are TGTGCCAGTGAACAGCTTTATAGCAATCAGCCCCAGCATTTT.